The rows below give T cell receptor beta chains drawn from one sample of a study of blood T cell repertoires in COVID-19. Data came from immunoSEQ multiplex PCR; TCRdb stores just in-frame clones and leaves some out. The sample holds 250,000 to 300,000 clones, around 84% seen once. The material sequenced was peripheral blood. The receptors were sampled from a man aged 55 to 70 with acute or convalescent COVID-19. Both conserved end residues are trimmed from each CDR3. A D gene is named only where the DNA matches it firmly. Clone size is given for some rows only: seen once, a few or many times, or a class if the clone is expanded.

clone_size	d_call	v_call	j_call	cdr3_aa
-	TRBD2	TRBV10-3	TRBJ2-3	AISEGAGGTDTQY
once	TRBD1	TRBV4-1	TRBJ1-4	ASSPDRQLF
-	TRBD1	TRBV5-1	TRBJ1-4	ASSLPEGAGTNEKLF
-	TRBD1	TRBV5-6	TRBJ2-5	ASSVGQGGFKTQY
-	TRBD1	TRBV7-9	TRBJ2-1	ASSSPGQGFYNEQF
-	TRBD1	TRBV6-5	TRBJ1-4	ASSRGTNEKLF
once	TRBD1	TRBV5-1	TRBJ2-5	ASSGGQRQETQY
few	TRBD1	TRBV7-2	TRBJ1-2	ASSLGQGDYGYT
-	-	TRBV18	TRBJ1-1	ASGLQGRHTEAF
-	-	TRBV2	TRBJ2-7	ASSEDFFSYEQY
-	TRBD2	TRBV11-3	TRBJ2-7	ASSVGLAGSEQY
-	-	TRBV15	TRBJ1-5	ATSRTELGGGDNQPQH
-	-	TRBV12-3/TRBV12-4	TRBJ2-7	ASSLPPPYEQY
-	TRBD1	TRBV30	TRBJ2-1	ASRTGGYNEQF
-	-	TRBV28	TRBJ2-2	ASRQATGELF
-	-	TRBV30	TRBJ2-7	AWSVPGGPYEQY
-	TRBD2	TRBV29-1	TRBJ2-7	SVGGARYEQY
-	-	TRBV7-8	TRBJ1-4	ASSLRQGSEKLF
-	-	TRBV11-1	TRBJ2-7	ASSLYQGTYEQY
once	TRBD2	TRBV7-3	TRBJ2-1	ASSRGLADYNEQF
-	-	TRBV20-1	TRBJ2-2	SASQQGSRTGELF
-	TRBD2	TRBV4-3	TRBJ2-1	ASSPSRAGGSSHNYNEQF
-	-	TRBV12-3/TRBV12-4	TRBJ2-3	ASSSVTDTQY
once	TRBD1	TRBV19	TRBJ1-2	ASSQRDRPYGYT
-	-	TRBV27	TRBJ2-1	ASSRDNYYNEQF
-	TRBD2	TRBV7-2	TRBJ2-1	ASSSGASGSNEQF
-	TRBD1	TRBV6-5	TRBJ1-2	ASTTRDGTGYGYT
-	-	TRBV30	TRBJ1-1	AGRRLGRNTEAF